Described below is a single T cell receptor (beta chain) sequence and its context. Its target is not known. Germline CDR1 is LNHNV and CDR2 is YYDKDF (reference sequence). This CDR3 is 19 amino acids long. V shed 2 bases, J shed 5 bases, and the junction held 17 bases outside the gene matches. This sample was included in a study of graft-versus-host responses after intestinal transplantation. Study background: Transplants given to recipients were multivisceral, liver-intestinal, or isolated intestinal. Tacrolimus and steroids were given for about 3 years to all recipients after anti-thymocyte globulin induction. Study-wide results and caveats: Some GvH clones were seen earlier in gut or blood, suggesting intestinal origin. Circulating GvH clones peaking coincided with falling HvG clones soon after transplant.

Profiled with immunoSEQ multiplex PCR; TCRdb holds only in-frame clones, not every one. The sample records 50,000 to 75,000 clones, 85% to 95% being singletons. The source material was unstimulated CD8+ T cells sorted from spleen or lymph node cells, sampled before transplant. V and J are TRBV15 and TRBJ2-7; 11 nucleotides match TRBD2. The receptor was isolated from a human donor who was the organ donor for an intestinal transplant. The CDR3 sequence is CATSRKTNTSGSPGDEQYF. The CDR3 DNA reads as TGTGCCACCAGCAGAAAAACCAATACTAGCGGGAGCCCCGGGGACGAGCAGTACTTC. Full variable domain (missing parts from reference TRBV15 and TRBJ2-7): DAMVIQNPRYQVTQFGKPVTLSCSQTLNHNVMYWYQQKSSQAPKLLFHYYDKDFNNEADTPDNFQSRRPNTSFCFLDIRSPGLGDTAMYLCATSRKTNTSGSPGDEQYFGPGTRLTVT.